This TCR beta chain originates from a study of CD8 T cells in ankylosing spondylitis. MiXCR, applied by TCRdb to the 5' RACE reads, yields one record per CDR3 protein. The sample carries roughly 170,000 distinct CDR3 sequences, around 9.6% recorded once. This CDR3 is 14 amino acids long. Germline values: CDR1 SGHDT, CDR2 YYEEEE. V was pared by 2 bases and J by 4 bases, with 10 bases between. This chain links TRBV5-6 with TRBJ2-1; a possible D gene is TRBD1 (5 bases). This TCR came from a female donor with ankylosing spondylitis or in good health (not recorded which). Source material: blood, either unsorted or a sorted T cell fraction (not recorded which). CDR3 bases: TGTGCCAGCAGCTTAGGGGTTGGGTACAATGAGCAGTTCTTC. The encoded protein is CASSLGVGYNEQFF.